This T cell receptor beta chain was captured by sequencing in a study of blood T cell repertoires in COVID-19. The germline gives CDR1 SGHAT, CDR2 FQNNGV. The CDR3 is 13 amino acids. Trimming took off 5 bases at V and 4 bases at J, with 11 bases between the two ends. Sequencing used immunoSEQ multiplex PCR; TCRdb keeps in-frame clones, though not all of them. The table includes about 61,000 clones, roughly 86% detected once. V gene TRBV11-2 combines with J gene TRBJ1-2, with D uncertain. This clonotype was obtained from a woman aged 50 to 60 with active or convalescent COVID-19. Sequencing used peripheral blood. The CDR3 spells CASSQAFLYGYTF. DNA of the CDR3: TGTGCCAGCAGCCAAGCGTTCCTCTATGGCTACACCTTC.